This T cell receptor beta chain stems from a study of cytomegalovirus exposure and HLA in healthy donors. Whole-study context: Previous work identified roughly 120 million unique TCR beta sequences from around 180 million T cells.

This CDR3 spans 13 amino acids. The V gene's germline CDR1 is MRHNA and CDR2 SNTAGT. Trimming stripped 5 bases from V and 5 bases from J, with 12 bases between. In the PCR, 60 Vbeta and 13 Jbeta primers were used. Method: immunoSEQ multiplex PCR; TCRdb's copy keeps in-frame clones and lacks some. The data hold 90,000 to 110,000 clones, with 76% observed a single time. The chain joins TRBV6-4 to TRBJ2-5, with D possibly TRBD2 on 5 matching bases. What was sequenced was PBMCs. The TCR originated in a man aged 35-49 years in good health and CMV-seropositive. CDR3 protein: CASSSGPGETQYF. CDR3 sequence (DNA): TGTGCCAGCAGTTCCGGACCGGGGGAGACCCAGTACTTC.